The sequence of this T cell receptor (beta chain) was determined in a study of T cell responses to AZD1222 COVID-19 vaccine. This CDR3 has 13 amino acids. Unmatched junction bases numbered 12, after V lost 4 bases and J lost 15 bases. The germline CDR1 and CDR2 sequences are LGHDT and YNNKEL (reference sequence). Sequenced by immunoSEQ multiplex PCR; TCRdb stores in-frame clones only, minus some. The repertoire has roughly 70,000 clones, roughly four fifths of them found once; the top ten carry 5.4%. This sample comprised peripheral blood, obtained on day 0 of AZD1222 vaccination. The chain combines TRBV3-1 (or the pseudogene TRBV3-2) with TRBJ2-1, with 7 positions matching TRBD2. The sequence was collected from an adult in good health. CDR3 residues: CASSPSVGLDVFF. The CDR3 coding sequence is TGTGCCAGCAGCCCTTCGGTAGGACTAGACGTGTTCTTC.